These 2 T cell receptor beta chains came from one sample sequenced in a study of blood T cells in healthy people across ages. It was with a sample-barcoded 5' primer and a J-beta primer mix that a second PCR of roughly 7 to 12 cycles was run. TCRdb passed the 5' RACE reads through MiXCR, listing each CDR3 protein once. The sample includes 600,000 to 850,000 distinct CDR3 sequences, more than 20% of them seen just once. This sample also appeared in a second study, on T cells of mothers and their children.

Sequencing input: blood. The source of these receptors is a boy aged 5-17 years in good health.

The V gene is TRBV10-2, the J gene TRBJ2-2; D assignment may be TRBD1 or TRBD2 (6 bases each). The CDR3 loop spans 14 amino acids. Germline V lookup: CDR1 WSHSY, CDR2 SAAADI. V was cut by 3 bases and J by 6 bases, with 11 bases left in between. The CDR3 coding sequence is TGCGCCAGCAGTGAAACGGAGGGGGCCGGGGAGCTGTTTTTT. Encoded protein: CASSETEGAGELFF.

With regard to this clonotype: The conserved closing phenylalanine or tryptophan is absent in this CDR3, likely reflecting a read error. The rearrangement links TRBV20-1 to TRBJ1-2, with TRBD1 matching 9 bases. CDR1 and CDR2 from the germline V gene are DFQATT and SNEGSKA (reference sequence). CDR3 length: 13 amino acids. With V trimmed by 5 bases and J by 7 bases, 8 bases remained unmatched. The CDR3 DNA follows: TGCAGTGCTTCGACAGGGGGACATAGTGGCTACACCTCC. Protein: CSASTGGHSGYTS.